Each of the 23 T cell receptor beta chains below was sequenced from the same sample in a study of CD8+ T cells in alopecia areata. It was cDNA, reverse transcribed from extracted RNA, that served as the sequencing template. Here immunoSEQ multiplex PCR was the method, and the copy in TCRdb shows in-frame clones only, minus some. The data contain 150,000 or so clones, 75% to 90% of them singletons. Material: CD8+ T cells sorted from blood, obtained at week 0. Receptors were obtained from a human donor with alopecia areata.

The chain is built from TRBV6-1 and TRBJ2-7; D ambiguous. Germline CDR1 and CDR2: MNHNS and SASEGT. The V and J ends lost 6 bases and 4 bases respectively, with 13 bases between them. The CDR3 consists of 13 residues. In nucleotides, the CDR3 is TGTGCCAGCAGGGCAGTGGTCATGTACGAGCAGTACTTC. It specifies CASRAVVMYEQYF.

This clone was found once. The genes are TRBV4-1 and TRBJ2-2, with 8 bases fitting TRBD1. The ends lost 2 bases at V and 5 bases at J; junction bases unmatched: 13. The CDR3 covers 18 residues. Germline loops: CDR1 MGHRA, CDR2 YSYEKL. The chain's CDR3 is CASSQKDRAKDRTGELFF. CDR3 in DNA: TGCGCCAGCAGCCAAAAGGACAGGGCAAAAGACCGGACCGGGGAGCTGTTTTTT.

V is TRBV7-9 and J is TRBJ2-7, with D possibly being TRBD2 (5 bases). Germline CDR1 and CDR2: SEHNR and FQNEAQ (reference sequence). With 3 bases removed from V and 3 bases from J, the gap between germline ends came to 18 bases. The CDR3 loop spans 16 amino acids. CDR3 DNA: TGTGCCAGCAGCTTGGTAGGCGGGTCATCGAACTACGAGCAGTACTTC. This encodes CASSLVGGSSNYEQYF. Full variable domain (outside the CDR3, taken from reference TRBV7-9 and TRBJ2-7): DTGVSQNPRHKITKRGQNVTFRCDPISEHNRLYWYRQTLGQGPEFLTYFQNEAQLEKSRLLSDRFSAERPKGSFSTLEIQRTEQGDSAMYLCASSLVGGSSNYEQYFGPGTRLTVT.

This clone was detected only once. The chain uses TRBV9 and TRBJ1-2, with 9 bases identical to TRBD1. Germline V gene data show CDR1 as SGDLS and CDR2 as YYNGEE. J was trimmed by 5 bases and V by 0 bases; bases with no gene match: 5. The CDR3 sequence is 15 residues long. The CDR3 region has the DNA TGTGCCAGCAGCGTAGCTTCACAGGGGGCTTATGGCTACACCTTC. This translates into CASSVASQGAYGYTF.

The rearrangement joins TRBV6-1 to TRBJ1-1; D gene uncertain. CDR1 MNHNS and CDR2 SASEGT come from the germline V gene. V was trimmed by 2 bases and J by 1 base, leaving 11 bases between them. The CDR3 is 15 amino acids. CDR3 in amino acids: CASSEPFVKNTEAFF. In DNA, the CDR3 is TGTGCCAGCAGTGAACCGTTTGTAAAGAACACTGAAGCTTTCTTT.

The chain combines TRBV5-1 with TRBJ2-2; TRBD1 or TRBD2 may be the D gene (5 bases each). CDR3 length equals 15 residues. With 2 bases removed from V and 0 bases from J, the gap between germline ends came to 8 bases. From germline, CDR1 is SGHRS and CDR2 YFSETQ. The CDR3 is CASSFGGSNTGELFF. CDR3 bases: TGCGCCAGCAGCTTTGGGGGTTCGAACACCGGGGAGCTGTTTTTT.

The chain employs TRBV29-1 and TRBJ2-3, with 7 positions matching TRBD1. Losses at the gene ends were 5 bases for V and 5 bases for J; bases not matched to a gene: 1. Germline V CDR1 and CDR2: SQVTM, ANQGSEA. This CDR3 region has 11 residues. CDR3 nucleotides: TGCAGCGTTTGGACAGGAGATACGCAGTATTTT. Translated: CSVWTGDTQYF.

This clone was found a few times. The chain couples TRBV12-2 to TRBJ2-7; TRBD1 is taken as the D call from the table, unchecked against the DNA. TRBV12-2 is a documented pseudogene. The CDR3 is made up of 15 amino acids. The CDR3 is CASRLAGKGAYEQYF. For the CDR3, the DNA is TGTGCAAGTCGCTTAGCGGGGAAAGGGGCCTACGAGCAGTACTTC.

The J gene is TRBJ1-2, the V gene TRBV27; D is possibly TRBD1 (6 bases). This CDR3 comprises 15 residues. The V end was cut by 6 bases, the J end by 6 bases, with 20 bases between. Per the germline V gene, CDR1 is MNHEY and CDR2 is SMNVEV (reference sequence). As DNA, the CDR3 is TGTGCCAGCAGCGCCGGGACAACCCCTGGCAATGGCTACACCTTC. Amino acids: CASSAGTTPGNGYTF.

V gene TRBV6-1 combines with J gene TRBJ1-5, with D possibly being TRBD1 (5 bases). Germline-derived CDR1 and CDR2 are MNHNS and SASEGT. This CDR3 region has 16 residues. V was trimmed by 2 bases and J by 3 bases, leaving 14 bases between them. As DNA, the CDR3 is TGTGCCAGCAGTGAAAGGGAACAGGTGGCCAATCAGCCCCAGCATTTT. Its protein product is CASSEREQVANQPQHF.

The chain recombines TRBV27 with TRBJ2-7; D may correspond to TRBD1 or TRBD2 (5 bases each). The CDR3 extends over 13 amino acids. The germline V and J ends were trimmed by 5 bases and 2 bases, with 10 bases remaining between them. Germline-derived CDR1 and CDR2 are MNHEY and SMNVEV (reference sequence). The CDR3 DNA reads TGTGCCAGCAGTATGGGGGTTGCCTACGAGCAGTACTTC. Protein product: CASSMGVAYEQYF.

Only a few counts were recorded for this clone. The chain has TRBV27 and TRBJ2-1; no definite D call. The CDR3 length is 14 residues. Germline CDR1 reads MNHEY; CDR2 reads SMNVEV (reference sequence). With 7 bases removed from V and 0 bases from J, the gap between germline ends came to 10 bases. The CDR3 protein is CASTGLSSYNEQFF. Written as DNA, the CDR3 is TGTGCCAGCACCGGTTTAAGCTCCTACAATGAGCAGTTCTTC.

This chain joins TRBV29-1 and TRBJ2-5; D is uncertain. The V gene lost 4 bases and the J gene lost 0 bases, with 18 bases spanning the gap. The CDR3 is made up of 16 amino acids. Germline V lookup: CDR1 SQVTM, CDR2 ANQGSEA. CDR3: CSVVPSTSPYQETQYF. The CDR3 region has the DNA TGCAGCGTTGTCCCTTCGACATCTCCGTACCAAGAGACCCAGTACTTC.

The rearrangement links TRBV27 to TRBJ1-5; D remains ambiguous. This CDR3 comprises 15 residues. V was shortened by 5 bases and J by 0 bases, with 11 bases between the two germline ends. CDR1 is MNHEY, CDR2 SMNVEV, per germline (reference sequence). The CDR3 bases are TGTGCCAGCAGTCCCATGGAGGGTAGCAATCAGCCCCAGCATTTT. It is translated as CASSPMEGSNQPQHF.

The chain is built from TRBV10-2 and TRBJ2-1, with TRBD2 matching over 13 bases. This CDR3 region has 14 residues. Trimming removed 9 bases from V and 6 bases from J; junction bases left unmatched: 5. Germline CDR1 WSHSY, CDR2 SAAADI. The CDR3 DNA reads TGCGCCAGTTCCGGGACTAGCGGGACCAATGAGCAGTTCTTC. The encoded protein is CASSGTSGTNEQFF.

The genes are TRBV7-6 and TRBJ2-1; D ambiguous. Germline CDR1 and CDR2: SGHVS and FNYEAQ. The CDR3 has 12 amino acids. V lost 8 bases and J 5 bases, leaving 10 bases between the germline ends. CDR3 DNA sequence: TGTGCCAGCCGGTATGGGGACAATGAGCAGTTCTTC. Amino acid sequence: CASRYGDNEQFF.

The V and J genes are TRBV29-1 and TRBJ2-6, with 7 bases that match TRBD1. The CDR3 is 17 residues long. V lost 3 bases to trimming and J lost 0 bases; unmatched junction nucleotides: 8. Germline V lookup: CDR1 SQVTM, CDR2 ANQGSEA. The CDR3 is CSVETAGGVSGANVLTF. The CDR3 DNA sequence: TGCAGCGTTGAGACCGCAGGGGGAGTCTCTGGGGCCAACGTCCTGACTTTC.

The chain joins TRBV5-4 to TRBJ2-2; D gene ambiguous. Germline CDR1 reads SGHNT; CDR2 reads YYREEE (reference sequence). Between the trimmed V and J ends, which lost 1 base and 1 base, there was a span of 5 bases. CDR3 length: 14 amino acids. The CDR3 here is CASSLYQNTGELFF. CDR3 nucleotides: TGTGCCAGCAGCTTGTATCAGAACACCGGGGAGCTGTTTTTT.

The chain joins TRBV4-1 to TRBJ1-2, with D unclear. CDR1 and CDR2 (germline): MGHRA, YSYEKL. The V end lost 0 bases, the J end lost 8 bases, and 10 bases lay between the germline ends. The CDR3 has 13 amino acids. CDR3 DNA: TGCGCCAGCAGCCAAGATGAAACCTGGGGCTACACCTTC. The encoded protein is CASSQDETWGYTF.

This clone was found a few times. This chain connects TRBV7-9 to TRBJ2-5; D possibly uses TRBD1 or TRBD2 (5 bases each). Trimming took 6 bases from V and 4 from J, leaving 9 bases between them. The germline CDR1 and CDR2 sequences are SEHNR and FQNEAQ (reference sequence). The CDR3 is made up of 12 amino acids. DNA for the CDR3: TGTGCCAGCAGTGGGGCGGGAGAGACCCAGTACTTC. This encodes CASSGAGETQYF.

Notes on this clone: A read error may explain this, as a much larger clone is one base away. V and J are TRBV28 and TRBJ2-2; no reliable D call. The V end lost 6 bases, the J end lost 1 base, and 3 bases lay between the germline ends. Germline assignment: CDR1 MDHEN and CDR2 SYDVKM. This CDR3 spans 12 amino acids. CDR3 residues: CASSQNTGELFF. The CDR3 DNA reads as TGTGCCAGCAGCCAGAACACCGGGGAGCTGTTTTTT.

This sequence joins TRBV4-1 and TRBJ1-5; D not certain. The CDR3 has 17 amino acids. V was clipped by 1 base and J by 4 bases, with 17 bases between them. Germline CDR1 is MGHRA and CDR2 is YSYEKL. CDR3 sequence: CASSQAPMGGNNQPQHF. Written as DNA, the CDR3 is TGCGCCAGCAGCCAAGCCCCGATGGGAGGGAATAATCAGCCCCAGCATTTT.

V is TRBV9 and J is TRBJ2-1; 9 bases agree with TRBD2. Germline V gene sequence: CDR1 SGDLS, CDR2 YYNGEE. The CDR3 is made up of 16 amino acids. V dropped 1 base and J dropped 4; count of bases not matched to a gene: 6. CDR3 loop: CASSVFSSGTYNEQFF. As DNA, the CDR3 is TGTGCCAGCAGCGTATTCTCTAGCGGGACTTACAATGAGCAGTTCTTC.